The present entry profiles one T cell receptor beta chain with its context. Its antigen is not identified. This specimen belongs to a study of T cells after yellow fever vaccination. Study-wide context: Low-cell-number fractions were prepared with SMART-Seq v4 Ultra Low Input.

Study-wide findings and caveats: Researchers cautioned that FACS-sorted repertoires could harbor abundant clonotypes contaminating from the bulk population.

TCRdb reprocessed the 5' RACE reads with MiXCR, giving one entry per CDR3 protein. The data show roughly 160,000 distinct CDR3 sequences, with roughly 9% seen just once and approximately 39% held by the top ten. The CDR3 sequence is 18 residues long. This specimen was CD8+ T cells sorted from PBMCs, taken 45 days after the yellow fever booster vaccination. The chain links TRBV21-1 to TRBJ1-5; the listed D gene, TRBD1, was not tested against the DNA. TRBV21-1 is classified as a pseudogene. This TCR was sampled from a man between 18 and 29 years old who received the YFV17D yellow fever vaccine. As DNA, the CDR3 is TGTAAGGAAAGGGGGGGCTGGTCCTTCTTGCGGAGCAATCAGCCCCAGCATTTT. Its protein is CKERGGWSFLRSNQPQHF.